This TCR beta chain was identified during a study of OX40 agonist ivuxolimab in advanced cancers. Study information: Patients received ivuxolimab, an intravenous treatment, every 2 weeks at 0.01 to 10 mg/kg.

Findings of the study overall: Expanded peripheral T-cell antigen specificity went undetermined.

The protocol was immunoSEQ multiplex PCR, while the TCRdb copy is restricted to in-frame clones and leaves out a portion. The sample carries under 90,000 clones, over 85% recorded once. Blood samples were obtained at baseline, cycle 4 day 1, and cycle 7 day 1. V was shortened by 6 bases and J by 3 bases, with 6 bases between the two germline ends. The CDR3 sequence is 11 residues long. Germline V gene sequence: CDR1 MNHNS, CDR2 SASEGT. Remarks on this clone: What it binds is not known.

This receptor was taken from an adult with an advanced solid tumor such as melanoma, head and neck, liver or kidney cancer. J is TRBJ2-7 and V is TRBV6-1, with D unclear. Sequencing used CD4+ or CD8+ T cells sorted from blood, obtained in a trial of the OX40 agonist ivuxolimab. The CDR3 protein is CASRLYYEQYF. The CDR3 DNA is TGTGCCAGCAGACTCTACTACGAGCAGTACTTC.